This TCR beta chain was sequenced during a study of T cells expressing NK-cell markers. Looking at the study overall: Repertoire data for TCR beta were derived from sorted T cells (CD3+CD56+NKG2C+, CD3+CD56+NKG2C- and CD3+CD56-NKG2C+). Sequencing covered eight donors, seven HCMV-seropositive and one seronegative.

For TCR beta, cDNA was produced by 5'RACE template switching with UMIs. TCRdb derives one entry per CDR3 protein from the 5' RACE reads, leaving out DNA. The ten top clones account for roughly 5.2%, within a sample of some 340,000 distinct CDR3 sequences. From germline, CDR1 is ENHRY and CDR2 SYGVKD. The CDR3 runs to 13 residues. The sequence was collected from a man aged 18-75 years in good health. Sequenced material: blood T cells: a sorted CD56 or NKG2C T cell subset, CD4+ or CD8+ T cells, or bulk PBMC T cells (not recorded which). This rearrangement joins TRBV10-3 to TRBJ1-5. This CDR3 is CAISESGHQPQHF.